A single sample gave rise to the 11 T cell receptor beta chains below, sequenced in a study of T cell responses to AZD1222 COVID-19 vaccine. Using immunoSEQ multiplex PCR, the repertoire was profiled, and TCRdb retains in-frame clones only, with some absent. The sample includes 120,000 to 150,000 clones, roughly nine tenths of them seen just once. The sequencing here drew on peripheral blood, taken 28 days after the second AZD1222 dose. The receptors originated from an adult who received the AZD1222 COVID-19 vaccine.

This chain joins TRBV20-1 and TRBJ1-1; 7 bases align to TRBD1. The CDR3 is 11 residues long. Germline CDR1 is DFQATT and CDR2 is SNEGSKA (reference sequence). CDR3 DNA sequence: TGCAGGGCAAATCAGGGGGCTGAAGCTTTCTTT. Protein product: CRANQGAEAFF.

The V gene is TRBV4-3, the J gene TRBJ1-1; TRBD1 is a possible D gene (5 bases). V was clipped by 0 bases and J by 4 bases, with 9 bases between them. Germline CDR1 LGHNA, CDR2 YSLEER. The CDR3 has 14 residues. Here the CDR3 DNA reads TGCGCCAGCAGCCAAGATCGGGGGACCACTGAAGCTTTCTTT. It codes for CASSQDRGTTEAFF.

For the CDR3, the DNA is TGTGCCAGCAGTGAACAGTCTAGCGGGAGTCTCTATGAGCAGTTCTTC. Translating it yields CASSEQSSGSLYEQFF. V is TRBV6-1 and J is TRBJ2-1; TRBD2 aligns across 10 bases. The germline V gene encodes CDR1 MNHNS and CDR2 SASEGT. Unmatched junction bases numbered 9, after V lost 2 bases and J lost 8 bases. The CDR3 runs to 16 residues.

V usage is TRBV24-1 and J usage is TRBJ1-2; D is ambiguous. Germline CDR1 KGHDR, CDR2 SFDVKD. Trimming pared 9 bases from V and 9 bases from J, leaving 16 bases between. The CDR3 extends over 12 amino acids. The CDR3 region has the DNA TGTGCCACCTCCACAAGTTTTAATCGCTACACCTTC. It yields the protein CATSTSFNRYTF.

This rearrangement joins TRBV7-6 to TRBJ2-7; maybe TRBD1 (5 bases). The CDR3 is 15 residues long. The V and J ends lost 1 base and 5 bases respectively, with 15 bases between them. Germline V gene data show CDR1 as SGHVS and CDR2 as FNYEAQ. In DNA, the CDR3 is TGTGCCAGCAGCTTAGACCCGGGCTGGGGCGACGAGCAGTACTTC. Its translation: CASSLDPGWGDEQYF.

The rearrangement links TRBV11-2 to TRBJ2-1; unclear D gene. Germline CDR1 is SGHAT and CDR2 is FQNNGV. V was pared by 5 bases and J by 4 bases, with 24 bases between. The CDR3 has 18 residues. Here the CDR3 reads CASSLPPKYFLRYNEQFF. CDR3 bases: TGTGCCAGCAGCCTACCCCCGAAATACTTCTTACGGTACAATGAGCAGTTCTTC.

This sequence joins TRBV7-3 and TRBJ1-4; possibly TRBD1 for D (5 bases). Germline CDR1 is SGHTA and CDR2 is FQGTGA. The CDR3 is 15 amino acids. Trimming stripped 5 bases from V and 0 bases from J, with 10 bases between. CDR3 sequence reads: CASSRRDPTNEKLFF. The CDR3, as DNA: TGTGCCAGCAGCCGCAGGGATCCAACTAATGAAAAACTGTTTTTT.

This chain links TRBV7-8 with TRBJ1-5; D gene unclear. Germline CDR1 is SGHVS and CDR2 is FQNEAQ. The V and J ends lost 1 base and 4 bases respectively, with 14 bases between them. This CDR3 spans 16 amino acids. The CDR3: CASSLDRFLGNQPQHF. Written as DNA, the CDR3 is TGTGCCAGCAGCTTAGACCGCTTCTTGGGGAATCAGCCCCAGCATTTT.

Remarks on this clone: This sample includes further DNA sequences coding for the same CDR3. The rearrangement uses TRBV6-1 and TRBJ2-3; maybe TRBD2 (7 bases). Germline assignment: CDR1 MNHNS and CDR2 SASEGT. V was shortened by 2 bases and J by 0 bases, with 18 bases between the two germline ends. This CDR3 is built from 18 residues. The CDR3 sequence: CASSEFVGGARSTDTQYF. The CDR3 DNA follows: TGTGCCAGCAGTGAATTTGTTGGGGGGGCGAGGAGCACAGATACGCAGTATTTT.

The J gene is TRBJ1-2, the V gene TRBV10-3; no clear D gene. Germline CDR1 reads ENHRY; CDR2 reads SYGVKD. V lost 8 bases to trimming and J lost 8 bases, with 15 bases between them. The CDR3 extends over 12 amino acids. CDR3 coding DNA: TGTGCCATCGAGAACGGGGTTCGGGGCTACACCTTC. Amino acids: CAIENGVRGYTF.

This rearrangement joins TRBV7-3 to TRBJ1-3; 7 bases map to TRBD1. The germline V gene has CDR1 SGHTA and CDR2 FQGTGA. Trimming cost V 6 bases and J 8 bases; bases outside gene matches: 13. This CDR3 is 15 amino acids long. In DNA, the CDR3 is TGTGCCAGCAGTCCGGGACAGCCGGTCGTGGACACCATATATTTT. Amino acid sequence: CASSPGQPVVDTIYF.